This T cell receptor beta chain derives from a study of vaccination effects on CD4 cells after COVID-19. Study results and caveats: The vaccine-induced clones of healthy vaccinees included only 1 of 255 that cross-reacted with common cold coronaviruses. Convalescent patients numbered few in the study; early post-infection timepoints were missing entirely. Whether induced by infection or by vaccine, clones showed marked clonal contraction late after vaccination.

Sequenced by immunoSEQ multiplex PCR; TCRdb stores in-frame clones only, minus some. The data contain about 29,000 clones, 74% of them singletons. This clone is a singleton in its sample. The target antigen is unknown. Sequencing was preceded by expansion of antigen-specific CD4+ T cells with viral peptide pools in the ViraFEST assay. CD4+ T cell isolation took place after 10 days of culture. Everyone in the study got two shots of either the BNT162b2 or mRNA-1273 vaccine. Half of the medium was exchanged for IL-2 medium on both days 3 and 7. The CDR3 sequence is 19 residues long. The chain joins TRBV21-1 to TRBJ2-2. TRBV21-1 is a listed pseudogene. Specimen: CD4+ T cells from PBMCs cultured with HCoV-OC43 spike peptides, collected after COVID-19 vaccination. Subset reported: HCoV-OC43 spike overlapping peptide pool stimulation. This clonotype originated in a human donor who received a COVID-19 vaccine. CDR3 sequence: CASRSRRTTSQPNTGELFF. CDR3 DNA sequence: TGTGCCAGCAGATCTAGAAGGACGACGTCACAGCCGAACACCGGGGAGCTGTTTTTT.